Listed below are T cell receptor beta chains from one sample, sequenced in a study of blood T cell repertoires in COVID-19. The table came from immunoSEQ multiplex PCR; TCRdb's copy has only in-frame clones and leaves some out. Among 160,000 or so clones listed, about four fifths were seen once. Sequencing was carried out using peripheral blood. These receptors were taken from a man between 60 and 75 years old with active or convalescent COVID-19. Both conserved end residues are part of each CDR3. A D gene is named only where the DNA matches it firmly. Not every row has a clone size; where given, it reads once, few, many or a size class.

d_gene: TRBD1
abundance: .
v_gene: TRBV6-5
j_gene: TRBJ1-6
CDR3aa: CASSNGQGTNSPLHF
CDR3nt: TGTGCCAGCAGTAACGGACAGGGAACTAATTCACCCCTCCACTTT

d_gene: .
abundance: .
v_gene: TRBV7-9
j_gene: TRBJ1-5
CDR3aa: CASSSLAGSNQPQHF
CDR3nt: TGTGCCAGCAGCTCCCTCGCGGGGAGCAATCAGCCCCAGCATTTT

d_gene: .
abundance: .
v_gene: TRBV4-2
j_gene: TRBJ2-2
CDR3aa: CASSQDPGVVTGELFF
CDR3nt: TGTGCCAGCAGCCAAGACCCAGGGGTGGTCACCGGGGAGCTGTTTTTT

d_gene: TRBD1
abundance: .
v_gene: TRBV28
j_gene: TRBJ1-6
CDR3aa: CASSIGTGNSPLHF
CDR3nt: TGTGCCAGCAGTATTGGGACAGGGAATTCACCCCTCCACTTT

d_gene: TRBD1
abundance: few
v_gene: TRBV6-2/TRBV6-3
j_gene: TRBJ1-2
CDR3aa: CASSRTGGWNGYTF
CDR3nt: TGTGCCAGCAGTCGCACAGGGGGCTGGAATGGCTACACCTTC

d_gene: .
abundance: once
v_gene: TRBV5-6
j_gene: TRBJ1-6
CDR3aa: CASSGDSGSPLHF
CDR3nt: TGTGCCAGCAGCGGAGACAGTGGGTCACCCCTCCACTTT

d_gene: TRBD2
abundance: few
v_gene: TRBV28
j_gene: TRBJ2-3
CDR3aa: CASGRLAGATDTQYF
CDR3nt: TGTGCCAGCGGACGGCTAGCGGGAGCCACAGATACGCAGTATTTT

d_gene: .
abundance: .
v_gene: TRBV18
j_gene: TRBJ2-3
CDR3aa: CASSPRMGGAGTDTQYF
CDR3nt: TGTGCCAGCTCACCCCGGATGGGGGGGGCTGGCACAGATACGCAGTATTTT

d_gene: TRBD2
abundance: .
v_gene: TRBV3-1/TRBV3-2
j_gene: TRBJ2-3
CDR3aa: CASSLVLAGTDTQYF
CDR3nt: TGTGCCAGCAGCCTTGTGCTAGCGGGGACAGATACGCAGTATTTT

d_gene: TRBD1
abundance: .
v_gene: TRBV5-4
j_gene: TRBJ1-5
CDR3aa: CASSWDRGRQPQHF
CDR3nt: TGTGCCAGCAGCTGGGACAGGGGACGGCAGCCCCAGCATTTT

d_gene: .
abundance: .
v_gene: TRBV11-3
j_gene: TRBJ2-3
CDR3aa: CASSSGGSMDTQYF
CDR3nt: TGTGCCAGCAGCTCGGGTGGGTCCATGGATACGCAGTATTTT

d_gene: TRBD1
abundance: .
v_gene: TRBV3-1/TRBV3-2
j_gene: TRBJ1-1
CDR3aa: CASSPTGVGTEAFF
CDR3nt: TGTGCCAGCAGCCCAACAGGGGTAGGCACTGAAGCTTTCTTT

d_gene: TRBD2
abundance: once
v_gene: TRBV18
j_gene: TRBJ2-1
CDR3aa: CASSPLAGGTHNEQFF
CDR3nt: TGTGCCAGCTCACCGTTAGCGGGGGGCACCCACAATGAGCAGTTCTTC

d_gene: TRBD2
abundance: .
v_gene: TRBV4-1
j_gene: TRBJ2-1
CDR3aa: CASSQGDGLAGEGQFF
CDR3nt: TGCGCCAGCAGCCAAGGGGACGGACTAGCGGGGGAAGGGCAGTTCTTC

d_gene: .
abundance: .
v_gene: TRBV3-1/TRBV3-2
j_gene: TRBJ1-1
CDR3aa: CASSQDLKNTEAFF
CDR3nt: TGTGCCAGCAGCCAAGATCTAAAGAACACTGAAGCTTTCTTT

d_gene: TRBD2
abundance: once
v_gene: TRBV24-1
j_gene: TRBJ2-7
CDR3aa: CATSEGTSGRYEQYF
CDR3nt: TGTGCCACCAGTGAAGGGACTAGCGGGAGATACGAGCAGTACTTC

d_gene: TRBD2
abundance: few
v_gene: TRBV20-1
j_gene: TRBJ2-1
CDR3aa: CSASVGGPGNEQFF
CDR3nt: TGCAGTGCTAGTGTGGGAGGGCCGGGAAATGAGCAGTTCTTC

d_gene: TRBD1
abundance: few
v_gene: TRBV3-1/TRBV3-2
j_gene: TRBJ1-2
CDR3aa: CASSQTGTGVYGYTF
CDR3nt: TGTGCCAGCAGCCAAACCGGGACAGGGGTCTATGGCTACACCTTC

d_gene: TRBD1
abundance: .
v_gene: TRBV7-9
j_gene: TRBJ2-7
CDR3aa: CASRRGTGNYEQYF
CDR3nt: TGTGCCAGCAGGCGCGGGACAGGAAACTACGAGCAGTACTTC

d_gene: .
abundance: few
v_gene: TRBV5-1
j_gene: TRBJ2-3
CDR3aa: CASSSPSDGDTQYF
CDR3nt: TGCGCCAGCAGCTCCCCTAGCGATGGAGATACGCAGTATTTT

d_gene: .
abundance: .
v_gene: TRBV19
j_gene: TRBJ1-2
CDR3aa: CASTVFGVSGYTF
CDR3nt: TGTGCCAGTACCGTATTCGGGGTCTCTGGCTACACCTTC

d_gene: TRBD1
abundance: .
v_gene: TRBV11-2
j_gene: TRBJ2-5
CDR3aa: CASSSTGVSFETQYF
CDR3nt: TGTGCCAGCAGCTCGACAGGGGTTTCTTTTGAGACCCAGTACTTC

d_gene: .
abundance: .
v_gene: TRBV28
j_gene: TRBJ1-4
CDR3aa: CASSLSEPREKLFF
CDR3nt: TGTGCCAGCAGTTTATCCGAACCCCGGGAAAAACTGTTTTTT

d_gene: .
abundance: .
v_gene: TRBV27
j_gene: TRBJ1-6
CDR3aa: CASRRVGGTVSSYNSPLHF
CDR3nt: TGTGCCAGCAGACGAGTAGGCGGCACCGTGAGCTCCTATAATTCACCCCTCCACTTT

d_gene: TRBD1
abundance: .
v_gene: TRBV29-1
j_gene: TRBJ2-7
CDR3aa: CSAGQGVASYEQYF
CDR3nt: TGCAGCGCCGGACAGGGGGTAGCCTCCTACGAGCAGTACTTC

d_gene: .
abundance: .
v_gene: TRBV5-8
j_gene: TRBJ2-3
CDR3aa: CASSWRRGDTQYF
CDR3nt: TGTGCCAGCAGCTGGCGGAGGGGAGATACGCAGTATTTT

d_gene: .
abundance: .
v_gene: TRBV15
j_gene: TRBJ2-5
CDR3aa: CATSRDRGPETQYF
CDR3nt: TGTGCCACCAGCAGAGATCGGGGTCCAGAGACCCAGTACTTC

d_gene: TRBD1
abundance: .
v_gene: TRBV24-1
j_gene: TRBJ1-2
CDR3aa: CATSDPGTGTYGYTF
CDR3nt: TGTGCCACCAGTGACCCCGGGACAGGGACTTATGGCTACACCTTC

d_gene: .
abundance: .
v_gene: TRBV3-1/TRBV3-2
j_gene: TRBJ1-1
CDR3aa: CASSGGSSEAFF
CDR3nt: TGTGCCAGCAGCGGAGGGAGCTCTGAAGCTTTCTTT

d_gene: .
abundance: .
v_gene: TRBV4-1
j_gene: TRBJ1-2
CDR3aa: CASSQEGTGLGNYGYTF
CDR3nt: TGCGCCAGCAGCCAAGAGGGTACAGGGTTGGGAAACTATGGCTACACCTTC

d_gene: .
abundance: .
v_gene: TRBV2
j_gene: TRBJ1-5
CDR3aa: CASSSTGPSNQPQHF
CDR3nt: TGTGCCAGCAGTTCCACAGGACCTAGCAATCAGCCCCAGCATTTT

d_gene: .
abundance: .
v_gene: TRBV7-9
j_gene: TRBJ1-1
CDR3aa: CASSPGAGADTEAFF
CDR3nt: TGTGCCAGCAGCCCAGGCGCAGGAGCGGACACTGAAGCTTTCTTT

d_gene: .
abundance: few
v_gene: TRBV6-1
j_gene: TRBJ1-4
CDR3aa: CASSEDTRLFF
CDR3nt: TGTGCCAGCAGTGAGGACACAAGGCTGTTTTTT

d_gene: TRBD1
abundance: .
v_gene: TRBV13
j_gene: TRBJ2-1
CDR3aa: CASRLAWDRGRNEQFF
CDR3nt: TGTGCCAGCAGATTAGCCTGGGACAGGGGTAGAAATGAGCAGTTCTTC

d_gene: .
abundance: .
v_gene: TRBV11-2
j_gene: TRBJ1-1
CDR3aa: CASSLDRTGGTEAFF
CDR3nt: TGTGCCAGCAGCTTAGATCGGACCGGGGGAACTGAAGCTTTCTTT

d_gene: TRBD2
abundance: .
v_gene: TRBV5-1
j_gene: TRBJ2-5
CDR3aa: CASSTSGGRQETQYF
CDR3nt: TGCGCCAGCTCGACTAGCGGGGGCCGCCAAGAGACCCAGTACTTC

d_gene: TRBD2
abundance: .
v_gene: TRBV10-2
j_gene: TRBJ2-2
CDR3aa: CASRPPSSGRTPGELFF
CDR3nt: TGCGCCAGCAGGCCCCCCTCTAGCGGGAGGACCCCCGGGGAGCTGTTTTTT

d_gene: .
abundance: .
v_gene: TRBV18
j_gene: TRBJ2-1
CDR3aa: CASSRRDTTYNEQFF
CDR3nt: TGTGCCAGCTCACGACGGGATACGACCTACAATGAGCAGTTCTTC

d_gene: .
abundance: .
v_gene: TRBV6-5
j_gene: TRBJ2-5
CDR3aa: CASSLRTLTQETQYF
CDR3nt: TGTGCCAGCAGTCTCAGGACACTTACACAAGAGACCCAGTACTTC

d_gene: TRBD1
abundance: .
v_gene: TRBV6-5
j_gene: TRBJ1-1
CDR3aa: CASRRQGETEAFF
CDR3nt: TGTGCCAGCAGAAGACAGGGTGAAACTGAAGCTTTCTTT